The clone carrying this T cell receptor (beta chain) was found once. This sample is part of a study of cytomegalovirus exposure and HLA in healthy donors. This PCR relied on a set of 60 Vbeta primers and 13 Jbeta primers. Here immunoSEQ multiplex PCR was the method, and the copy in TCRdb shows in-frame clones only, minus some. Counted here are approximately 80,000 clones, 70% to 75% occurring once; the ten biggest clones make up more than 3.5%. CDR1 and CDR2 from the germline V gene are LNHDA and SQIVND (reference sequence). The CDR3 runs 12 residues. V lost 4 bases, J lost 12 bases, and 6 bases stayed unmatched.

This sequence originates from a man in his sixties in good health and CMV-seronegative. The sequencing sample was made of PBMCs. The rearrangement links TRBV19 to TRBJ1-2; 9 bases are a match to TRBD1. CDR3 protein: CASSTLGQGNTF. The CDR3 bases are TGTGCCAGTAGTACCCTCGGACAGGGGAACACCTTC.